This T cell receptor (beta chain) was observed in a study of blood T cell repertoires in COVID-19. The wider study: Italy, Spain and the United States were the sources of the convalescent and acute COVID-19 samples. In each case, the material was cDNA or gDNA derived from T cells, B-cell-depleted T cells, or PBMCs.

The CDR3 loop spans 11 amino acids. V dropped 5 bases and J dropped 2 bases, with 7 bases sitting between them. CDR1 is SQVTM, CDR2 ANQGSEA, per germline. Authors' methods: By means of reference gene primer amplification, nucleated cell counts were estimated. Only in-frame clones appear in the TCRdb table, and some are missing; sequencing was by immunoSEQ multiplex PCR. V, J and clone size derive from that table, while D and trimming were established from the DNA sequence. The sample holds about 290,000 clones, 85% seen once. Material for sequencing was peripheral blood. The receptor's source is a woman aged 45-65 years with active or convalescent COVID-19. This chain links TRBV29-1 with TRBJ2-7; D is unclear. The CDR3 DNA follows: TGCAGCGTTTCGGTGGCCTACGAGCAGTACTTC. Translating gives CSVSVAYEQYF.